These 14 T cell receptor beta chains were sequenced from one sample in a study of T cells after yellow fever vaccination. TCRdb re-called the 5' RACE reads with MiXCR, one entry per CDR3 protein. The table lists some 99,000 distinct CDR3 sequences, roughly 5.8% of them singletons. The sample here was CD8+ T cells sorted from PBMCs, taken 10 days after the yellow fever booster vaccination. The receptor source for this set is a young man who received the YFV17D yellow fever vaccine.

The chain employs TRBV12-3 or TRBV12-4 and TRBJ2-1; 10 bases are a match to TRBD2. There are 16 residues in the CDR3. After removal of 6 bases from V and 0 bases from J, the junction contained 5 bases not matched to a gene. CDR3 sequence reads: CASSSSGGPSYNEQFF. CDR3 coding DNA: TGTGCCAGCAGCTCTAGCGGGGGACCCTCCTACAATGAGCAGTTCTTC.

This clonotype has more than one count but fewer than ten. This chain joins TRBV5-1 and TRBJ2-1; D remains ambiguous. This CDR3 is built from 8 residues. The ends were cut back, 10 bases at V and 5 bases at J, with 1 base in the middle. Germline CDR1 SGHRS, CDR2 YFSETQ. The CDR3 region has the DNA TGCGCCGACAATGAGCAGTTCTTC. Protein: CADNEQFF.

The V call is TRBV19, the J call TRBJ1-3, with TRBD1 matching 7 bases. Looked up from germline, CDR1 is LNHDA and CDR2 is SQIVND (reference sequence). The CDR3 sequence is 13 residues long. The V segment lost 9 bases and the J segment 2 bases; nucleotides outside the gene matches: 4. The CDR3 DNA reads TGTGCCAGCTCCGGGACAGCTGGAAACACCATATATTTT. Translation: CASSGTAGNTIYF.

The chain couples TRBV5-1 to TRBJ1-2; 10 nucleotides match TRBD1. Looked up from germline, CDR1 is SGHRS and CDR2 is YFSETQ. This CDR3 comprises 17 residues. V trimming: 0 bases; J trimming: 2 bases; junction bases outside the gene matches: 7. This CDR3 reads CASSLVVTGGANYGYTF. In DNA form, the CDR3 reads TGCGCCAGCAGCTTGGTTGTGACAGGGGGCGCGAACTATGGCTACACCTTC.

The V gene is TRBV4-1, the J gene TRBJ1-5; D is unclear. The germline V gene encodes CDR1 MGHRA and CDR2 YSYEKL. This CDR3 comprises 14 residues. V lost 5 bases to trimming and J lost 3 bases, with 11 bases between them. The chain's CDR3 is CASSGRVVNQPQHF. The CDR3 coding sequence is TGCGCCAGCAGCGGTCGGGTTGTCAATCAGCCCCAGCATTTT.

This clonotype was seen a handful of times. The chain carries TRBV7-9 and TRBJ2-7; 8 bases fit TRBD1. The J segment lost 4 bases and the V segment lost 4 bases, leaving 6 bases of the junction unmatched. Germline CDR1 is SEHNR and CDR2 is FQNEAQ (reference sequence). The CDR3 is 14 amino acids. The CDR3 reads CASSSTGVAYEQYF. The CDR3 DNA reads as TGTGCCAGCAGCTCGACAGGGGTAGCTTACGAGCAGTACTTC.

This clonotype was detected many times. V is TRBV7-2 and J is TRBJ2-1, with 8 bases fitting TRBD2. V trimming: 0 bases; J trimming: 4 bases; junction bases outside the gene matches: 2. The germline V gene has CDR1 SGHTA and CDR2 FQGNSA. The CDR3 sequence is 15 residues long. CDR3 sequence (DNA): TGTGCCAGCAGCTTAGCCGCGGGGGGTTACAATGAGCAGTTCTTC. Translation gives CASSLAAGGYNEQFF. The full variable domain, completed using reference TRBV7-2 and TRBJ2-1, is GAGVSQSPSNKVTEKGKDVELRCDPISGHTALYWYRQSLGQGLEFLIYFQGNSAPDKSGLPSDRFSAERTGGSVSTLTIQRTQQEDSAVYLCASSLAAGGYNEQFFGPGTRLTVL.

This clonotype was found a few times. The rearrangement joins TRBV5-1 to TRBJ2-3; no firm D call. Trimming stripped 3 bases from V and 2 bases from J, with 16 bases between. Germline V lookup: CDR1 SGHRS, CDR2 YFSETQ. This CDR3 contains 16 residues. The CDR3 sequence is CASSSGRLAFTDTQYF. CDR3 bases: TGCGCCAGCAGCTCTGGGCGATTGGCCTTCACAGATACGCAGTATTTT.

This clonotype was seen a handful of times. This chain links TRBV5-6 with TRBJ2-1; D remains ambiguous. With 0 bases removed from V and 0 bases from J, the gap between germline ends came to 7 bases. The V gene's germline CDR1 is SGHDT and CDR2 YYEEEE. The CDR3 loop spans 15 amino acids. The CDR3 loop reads CASSLVKSSYNEQFF. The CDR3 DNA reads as TGTGCCAGCAGCTTGGTGAAGAGCTCCTACAATGAGCAGTTCTTC.

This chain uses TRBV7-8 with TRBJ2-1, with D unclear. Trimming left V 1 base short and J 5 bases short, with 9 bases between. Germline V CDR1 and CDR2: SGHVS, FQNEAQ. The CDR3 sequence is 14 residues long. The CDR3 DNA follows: TGTGCCAGCAGCTTAGTTGAGATACACAATGAGCAGTTCTTC. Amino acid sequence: CASSLVEIHNEQFF.

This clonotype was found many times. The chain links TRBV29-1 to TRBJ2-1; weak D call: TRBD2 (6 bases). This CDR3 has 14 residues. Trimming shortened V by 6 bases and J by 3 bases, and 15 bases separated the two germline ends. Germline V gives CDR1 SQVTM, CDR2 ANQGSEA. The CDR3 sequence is CSVGGVDRYNEQFF. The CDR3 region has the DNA TGCAGCGTGGGCGGGGTCGATCGCTACAATGAGCAGTTCTTC.

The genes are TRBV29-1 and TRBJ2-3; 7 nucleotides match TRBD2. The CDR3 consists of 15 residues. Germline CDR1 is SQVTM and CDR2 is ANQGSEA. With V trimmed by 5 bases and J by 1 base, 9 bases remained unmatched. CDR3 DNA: TGCAGCGTTCTTCCAAGCGGGGTGGGCACAGATACGCAGTATTTT. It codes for CSVLPSGVGTDTQYF.

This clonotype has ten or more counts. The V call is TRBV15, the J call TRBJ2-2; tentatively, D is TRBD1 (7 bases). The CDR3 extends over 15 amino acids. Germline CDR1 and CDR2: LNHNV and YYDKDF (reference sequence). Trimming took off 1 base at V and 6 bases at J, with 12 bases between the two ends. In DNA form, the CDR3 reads TGTGCCACCAGCAGAGTGCAGGGGGGCCCCGGGGAGCTGTTTTTT. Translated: CATSRVQGGPGELFF. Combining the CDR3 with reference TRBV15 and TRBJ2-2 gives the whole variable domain DAMVIQNPRYQVTQFGKPVTLSCSQTLNHNVMYWYQQKSSQAPKLLFHYYDKDFNNEADTPDNFQSRRPNTSFCFLDIRSPGLGDTAMYLCATSRVQGGPGELFFGEGSRLTVL.

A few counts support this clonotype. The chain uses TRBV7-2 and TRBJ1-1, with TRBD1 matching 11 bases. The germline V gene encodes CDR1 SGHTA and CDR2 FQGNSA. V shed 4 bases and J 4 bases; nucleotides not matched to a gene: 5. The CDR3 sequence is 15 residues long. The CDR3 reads CASSSGQGVGTEAFF. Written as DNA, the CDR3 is TGTGCCAGCAGCTCGGGACAGGGGGTGGGCACTGAAGCTTTCTTT.